This T cell receptor (beta chain) is drawn from a study of T-cell reconstitution after alpha-beta-depleted transplantation in children (dated by TCRdb to the mid-2010s). Context from the whole study: Using TCR repertoire profiling, the study followed T-cell immune reconstitution in a quantitative way in children after TCRalphabeta/CD19-depleted allogeneic hematopoietic cell transplantation.

Library method: PCR. TCRdb records Illumina HiSeq 2500 as the sequencer. TCR libraries were prepared with molecular barcoding, using unique molecular identifiers to normalize TCRbeta repertoire quantification. Starting from the raw public reads, TCRdb applied fastp trimming at Q25, assembled clones with MiXCR and retained in-frame beta chains. Identical CDR3 protein sequences are pooled into one entry, listed with their most common genes and DNA. Across this sample there are roughly 500,000 distinct CDR3 sequences, with approximately 12% seen only once. The ten biggest clones cover less than 6.5% of the sample. Counted from cysteine to phenylalanine, this CDR3 has 16 amino acids. The only DNA kept is the CDR3, 48 bases in frame from the first base. Trimming leaves V shorter by 0 bases and J shorter by 3 bases, with the junction holding 7 bases beyond the gene matches. CDR1 and CDR2, per the germline V gene, are MGHRA and YSYEKL.

This clonotype was seen repeatedly, ten times or more. Its antigen has not been determined. No base qualities exist here, and no much larger clone lies one base off it. The sequence links TRBV4-1 to TRBJ2-7; TRBD1 aligns with 8 central bases. Sequenced here: PBMCs from the stem cell graft donor, sampled from the stem cell graft. The sequence derives from a human donor who donated a stem cell graft to a child with combined immunodeficiency. The nucleotide sequence reads TGCGCCAGCAGCCAAGATTGGGGACAGGACTACTACGAGCAGTACTTC. The translation is CASSQDWGQDYYEQYF.